This T cell receptor beta chain originates from a study of T cell responses to AZD1222 COVID-19 vaccine. Across the study: Analysis merged second doses at about 4 or about 12 weeks.

As to this clone: The antigen is unknown.

Sequencing was performed with immunoSEQ multiplex PCR; in TCRdb, only in-frame clones are kept and a portion is missing. The table has 90,000 to 130,000 clones, 88% seen once. Broader study findings: The sample set comprised mostly white British donors with more females, and clonal diversity was possibly underestimated.

Germline V CDR1 and CDR2: SGHNT, YYREEE (reference sequence). After removal of 1 base from V and 2 bases from J, the junction contained 3 bases not matched to a gene. The CDR3 runs to 16 residues. The receptor's source is an adult in good health. The chain is built from TRBV5-4 and TRBJ2-5, with TRBD2 matching over 12 bases. This material consisted of peripheral blood, taken on day 0 of AZD1222 vaccination. The CDR3 is CASSLLAGGLQETQYF. As DNA, the CDR3 is TGTGCCAGCAGCTTGCTAGCGGGAGGGCTTCAAGAGACCCAGTACTTC.